This TCR beta chain was captured by sequencing in a study of T cell responses to AZD1222 COVID-19 vaccine (dated by TCRdb to the early 2020s). Some background on the complete study: AZD1222 recipients with second doses at about 4 weeks or about 12 weeks were pooled, because spike-specific TCR depth and breadth did not differ between schedules. A total of more than 230 trial participants underwent TCR sequencing, of whom approximately 200 had received two doses of AZD1222 and approximately 26 had received two doses of the MenACWY control vaccine. Enrollment into the trials was organized by age into subgroups of 18-55, 56-69 and 70-plus years, and those subgroups contained roughly 150, 30 and 60 TCR-sequenced participants, respectively. Overall results and qualifications from the work: Spike-specific TCR breadth and depth rose significantly after two AZD1222 doses compared with day 0 and with MenACWY recipients. CD4 TCRs associated with the vaccine covered the entire spike protein, and the dominant responses were in regions 160-218 and 743-854. Nearly half of unique spike-specific TCRs reportedly recognized epitopes outside regions mutated in the B.1.351 and B.1.1.7 variants. In the small 56-69-year group, the increase in depth fell short of significance, most likely because of low power. Because no day 14 peak-response samples were available, the repertoires could be characterized only after the peak T cell response. Only six AZD1222 recipients were SARS-CoV-2 seropositive at baseline, limiting conclusions about previously exposed vaccinees. Most participants were white British and females outnumbered males, and the authors suggested that clonal diversity may have been underestimated.

Notes on this clone: Which antigen it targets is not known. Base qualities were left out, and no much larger clone turns up one base away.

The CDR3 runs 17 amino acids, cysteine and phenylalanine included. The entry retains the CDR3 DNA only, 51 bases that are in frame from base 1. According to the germline V gene, CDR1 reads KGHSH and CDR2 reads LQKENI. Trimming removed 3 bases from V and 3 bases from J, leaving 19 bases between the germline ends. The CDR3 regions of human TCRbeta chains were subjected to immunosequencing. The paper's processing steps were these. Repertoire TCRs were checked for matches against a reference library of SARS-CoV-2-specific TCRs that had been generated using the MIRA antigen-specificity platform. Breadth was defined as the fraction of unique TCRs that were SARS-CoV-2-associated. Depth was defined as the fraction of total T cells that were SARS-CoV-2-associated. Using the MIRA data, each spike-specific TCR was assigned both to the spike region to which the TCR was reactive and to a CD4 or CD8 class. Log10-transformed breadth and depth values were compared by one-way ANOVA with Sidak's multiple comparisons tests. The clones in this table, taken by TCRdb from immuneACCESS, are in-frame only. Not every clone is retained; where verified, under half of the shortfall comes from an unresolved V gene, and the cause of the rest is unknown. V, J and clone size derive from that table, while D and trimming were established from the DNA sequence. In this sample the table shows about 120,000 clones, roughly 88% of which occur a single time. In total, the top ten clones hold 9.4% of the sample.

In light of the paper, this sample's time point label describes: baseline before first vaccination. Samples from vaccinated people were obtained from the UK trials COV001 and COV002, which included a single-blind randomized controlled phase 2/3 trial of AZD1222 (ChAdOx1 nCoV-19) in healthy adults. For TCRbeta chain sequencing, PBMC samples were collected from trial participants at day 0 and at day 28 after the second dose. The sequence was obtained from an adult in good health. This chain is built from TRBV18 and TRBJ2-3, with the D call perhaps TRBD1 or TRBD2, each one matching 5 bases. This specimen was peripheral blood, taken on day 0 of AZD1222 vaccination. The CDR3 has the sequence CASSPAGTSKETDTQYF. The DNA reads as follows: TGTGCCAGCTCACCTGCCGGGACGTCTAAGGAGACAGATACGCAGTATTTT.